This section outlines one TCR beta chain sequence together with its context. These data are taken from a study of blood T cell repertoires in COVID-19. In the original workflow: The authors estimated nucleated cell counts from reference gene primer amplification. The method was immunoSEQ multiplex PCR; TCRdb's version includes in-frame clones alone and lacks a portion of them. The DNA was the basis for D and trimming; V, J and clone size are from that table. Of 62,000 or so clones in the sample, more than 60% were seen once. Sequencing input: peripheral blood. The origin of this receptor is a human donor in a cohort sampled during active COVID-19.

The CDR3 bases are TGCGCCAGCAGCCCCGAAGGGCGGGGGGGCTACGAGCAGTACTTC. Protein product: CASSPEGRGGYEQYF. The chain joins TRBV5-1 to TRBJ2-7; 9 nucleotides match TRBD2. V lost 4 bases to trimming and J lost 3 bases; unmatched junction nucleotides: 8. From germline, CDR1 is SGHRS and CDR2 YFSETQ. The CDR3 consists of 15 residues.